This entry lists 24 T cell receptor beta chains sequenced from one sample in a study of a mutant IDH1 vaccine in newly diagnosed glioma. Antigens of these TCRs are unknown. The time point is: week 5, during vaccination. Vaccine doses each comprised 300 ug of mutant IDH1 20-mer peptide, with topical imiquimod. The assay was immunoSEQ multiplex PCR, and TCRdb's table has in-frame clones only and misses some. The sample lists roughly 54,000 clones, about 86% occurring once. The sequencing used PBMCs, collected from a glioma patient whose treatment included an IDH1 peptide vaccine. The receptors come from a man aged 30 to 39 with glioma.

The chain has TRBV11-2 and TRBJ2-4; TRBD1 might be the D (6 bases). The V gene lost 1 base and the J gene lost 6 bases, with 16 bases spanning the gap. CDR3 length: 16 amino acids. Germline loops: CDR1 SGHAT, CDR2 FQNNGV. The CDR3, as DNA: TGTGCCAGCAGCTTAGGAGAGGGGGTACTTGGAAACATTCAGTACTTC. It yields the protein CASSLGEGVLGNIQYF.

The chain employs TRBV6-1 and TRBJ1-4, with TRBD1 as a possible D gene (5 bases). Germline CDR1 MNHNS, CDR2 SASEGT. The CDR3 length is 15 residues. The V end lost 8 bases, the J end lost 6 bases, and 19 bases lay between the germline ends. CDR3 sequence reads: CASGRQGTTDEKLFF. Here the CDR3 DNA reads TGTGCCAGCGGTCGTCAGGGTACAACGGATGAAAAACTGTTTTTT.

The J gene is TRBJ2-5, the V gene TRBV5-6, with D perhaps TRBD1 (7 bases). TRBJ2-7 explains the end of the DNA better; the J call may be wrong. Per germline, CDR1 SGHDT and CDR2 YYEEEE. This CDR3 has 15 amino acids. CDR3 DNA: TGTGCCAGCAGCCCACGCGGGACAGTCTCCTACGAGCAGTACTTC. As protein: CASSPRGTVSYEQYF.

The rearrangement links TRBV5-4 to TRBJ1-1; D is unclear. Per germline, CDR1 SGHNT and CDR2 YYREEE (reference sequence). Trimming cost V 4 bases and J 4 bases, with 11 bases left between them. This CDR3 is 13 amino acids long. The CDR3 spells CASSALRGTEAFF. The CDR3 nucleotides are TGTGCCAGCAGCGCCCTTCGGGGCACTGAAGCTTTCTTT. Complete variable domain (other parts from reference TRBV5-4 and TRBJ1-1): ETGVTQSPTHLIKTRGQQVTLRCSSQSGHNTVSWYQQALGQGPQFIFQYYREEENGRGNFPPRFSGLQFPNYSSELNVNALELDDSALYLCASSALRGTEAFFGQGTRLTVV.

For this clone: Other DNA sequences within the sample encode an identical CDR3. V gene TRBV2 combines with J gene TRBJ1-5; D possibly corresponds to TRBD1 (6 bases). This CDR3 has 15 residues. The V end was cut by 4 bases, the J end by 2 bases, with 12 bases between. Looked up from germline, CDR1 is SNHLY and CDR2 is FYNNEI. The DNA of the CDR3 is TGTGCCAGCAGTGGGACACAGGGAGGCAATCAGCCCCAGCATTTT. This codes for CASSGTQGGNQPQHF.

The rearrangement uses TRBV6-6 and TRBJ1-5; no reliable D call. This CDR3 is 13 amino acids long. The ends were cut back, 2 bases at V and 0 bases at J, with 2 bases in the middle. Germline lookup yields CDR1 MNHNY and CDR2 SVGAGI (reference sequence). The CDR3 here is CASSYNSNQPQHF. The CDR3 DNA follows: TGTGCCAGCAGTTACAATAGCAATCAGCCCCAGCATTTT.

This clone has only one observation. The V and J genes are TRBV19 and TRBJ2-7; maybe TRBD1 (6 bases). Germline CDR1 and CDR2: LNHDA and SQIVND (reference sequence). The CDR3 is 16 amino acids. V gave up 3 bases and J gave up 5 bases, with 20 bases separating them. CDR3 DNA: TGTGCCAGTAGTATGGAGTTTACCCAGGGGTTCCACGAGCAGTACTTC. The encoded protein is CASSMEFTQGFHEQYF.

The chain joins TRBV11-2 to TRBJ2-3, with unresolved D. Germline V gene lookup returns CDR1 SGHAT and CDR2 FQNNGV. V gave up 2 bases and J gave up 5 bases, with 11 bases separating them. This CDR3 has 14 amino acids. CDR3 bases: TGTGCCAGCAGCTTACGCCAGGCAAGAGATACGCAGTATTTT. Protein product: CASSLRQARDTQYF.

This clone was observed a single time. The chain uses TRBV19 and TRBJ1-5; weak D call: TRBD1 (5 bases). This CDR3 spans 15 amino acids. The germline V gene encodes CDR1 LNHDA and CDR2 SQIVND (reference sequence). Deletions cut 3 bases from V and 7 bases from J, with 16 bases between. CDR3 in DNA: TGTGCCAGTAGTATGCCGGGGGGACCTAGGCAGCCCCAGCATTTT. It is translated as CASSMPGGPRQPQHF.

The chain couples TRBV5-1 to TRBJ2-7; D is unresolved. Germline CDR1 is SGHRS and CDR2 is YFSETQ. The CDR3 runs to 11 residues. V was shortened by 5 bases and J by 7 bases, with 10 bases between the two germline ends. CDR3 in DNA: TGCGCCAGCAGTAAATCCCAGGAGCAGTACTTC. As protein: CASSKSQEQYF. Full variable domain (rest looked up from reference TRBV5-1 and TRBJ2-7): KAGVTQTPRYLIKTRGQQVTLSCSPISGHRSVSWYQQTPGQGLQFLFEYFSETQRNKGNFPGRFSGRQFSNSRSEMNVSTLELGDSALYLCASSKSQEQYFGPGTRLTVT.

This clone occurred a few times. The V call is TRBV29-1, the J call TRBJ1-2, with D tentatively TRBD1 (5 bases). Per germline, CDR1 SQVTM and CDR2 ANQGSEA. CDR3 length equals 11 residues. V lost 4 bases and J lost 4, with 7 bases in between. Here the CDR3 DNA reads TGCAGCGTTGGACAGCTCTATGGCTACACCTTC. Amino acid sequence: CSVGQLYGYTF.

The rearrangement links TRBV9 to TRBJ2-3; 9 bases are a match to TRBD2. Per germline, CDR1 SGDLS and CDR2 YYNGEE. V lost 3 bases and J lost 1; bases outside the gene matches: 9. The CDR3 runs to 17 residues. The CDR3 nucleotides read TGTGCCAGCAGCGCTCCACGGGAGCGGGGGGGCACAGATACGCAGTATTTT. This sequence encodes CASSAPRERGGTDTQYF. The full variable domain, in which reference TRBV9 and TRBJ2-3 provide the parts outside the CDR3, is DSGVTQTPKHLITATGQRVTLRCSPRSGDLSVYWYQQSLDQGLQFLIQYYNGEERAKGNILERFSAQQFPDLHSELNLSSLELGDSALYFCASSAPRERGGTDTQYFGPGTRLTVL.

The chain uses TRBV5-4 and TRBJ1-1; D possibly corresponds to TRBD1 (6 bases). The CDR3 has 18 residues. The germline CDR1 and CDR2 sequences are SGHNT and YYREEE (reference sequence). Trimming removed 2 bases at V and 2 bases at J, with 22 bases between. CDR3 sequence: CASSFGVFVPGHNTEAFF. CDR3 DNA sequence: TGTGCCAGCAGCTTTGGGGTCTTTGTTCCGGGACACAACACTGAAGCTTTCTTT.

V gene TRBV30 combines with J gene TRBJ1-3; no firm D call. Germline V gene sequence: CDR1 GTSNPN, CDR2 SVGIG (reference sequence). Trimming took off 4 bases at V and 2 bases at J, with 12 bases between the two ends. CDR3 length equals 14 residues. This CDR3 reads CAWNQNGAGNTIYF. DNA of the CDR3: TGTGCCTGGAATCAAAATGGTGCTGGAAACACCATATATTTT.

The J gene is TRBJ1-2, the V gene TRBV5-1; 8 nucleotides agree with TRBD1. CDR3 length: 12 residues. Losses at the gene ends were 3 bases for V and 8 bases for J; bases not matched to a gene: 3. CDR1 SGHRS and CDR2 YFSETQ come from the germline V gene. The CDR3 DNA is TGCGCCAGCAGCTCCGCAGGGGGCGGCTACACCTTC. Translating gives CASSSAGGGYTF.

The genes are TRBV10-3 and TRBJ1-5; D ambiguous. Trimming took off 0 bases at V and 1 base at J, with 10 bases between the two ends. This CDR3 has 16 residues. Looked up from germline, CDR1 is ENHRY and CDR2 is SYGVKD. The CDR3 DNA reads TGTGCCATCAGTGAGTCGTTGGAGGGCAGCAATCAGCCCCAGCATTTT. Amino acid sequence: CAISESLEGSNQPQHF.

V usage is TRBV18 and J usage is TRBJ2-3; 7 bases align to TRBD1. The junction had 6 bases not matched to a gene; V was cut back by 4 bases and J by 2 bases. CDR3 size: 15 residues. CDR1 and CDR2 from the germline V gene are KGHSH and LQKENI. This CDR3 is CASSRQGDNTDTQYF. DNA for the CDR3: TGTGCCAGCTCACGGCAGGGGGATAACACAGATACGCAGTATTTT.

CDR3 protein: CASSPYLAEDGYTF. CDR3 in DNA: TGTGCCAGCTCACCCTACTTGGCCGAGGATGGCTACACCTTC. This chain uses TRBV18 with TRBJ1-2; D is uncertain. The CDR3 totals 14 residues. Trimming took off 3 bases at V and 6 bases at J, with 14 bases between the two ends. Germline V gene data show CDR1 as KGHSH and CDR2 as LQKENI.

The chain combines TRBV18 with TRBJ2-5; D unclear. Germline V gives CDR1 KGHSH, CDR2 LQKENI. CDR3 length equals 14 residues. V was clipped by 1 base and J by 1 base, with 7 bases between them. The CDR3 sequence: CASSPQTLQETQYF. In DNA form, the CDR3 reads TGTGCCAGCTCACCACAGACGCTCCAAGAGACCCAGTACTTC.

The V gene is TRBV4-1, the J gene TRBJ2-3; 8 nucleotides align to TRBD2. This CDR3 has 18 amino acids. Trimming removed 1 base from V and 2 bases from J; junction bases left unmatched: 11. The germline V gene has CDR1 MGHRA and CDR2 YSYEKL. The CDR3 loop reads CASSQARGTRIHTDTQYF. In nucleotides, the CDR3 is TGCGCCAGCAGCCAAGCCCGGGGGACTAGGATCCACACAGATACGCAGTATTTT.

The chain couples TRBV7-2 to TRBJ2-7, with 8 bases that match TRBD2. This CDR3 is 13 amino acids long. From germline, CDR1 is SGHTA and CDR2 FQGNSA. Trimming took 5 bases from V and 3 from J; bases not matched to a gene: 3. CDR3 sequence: CASSQGTSYEQYF. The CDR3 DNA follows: TGTGCCAGCAGCCAAGGGACTAGCTACGAGCAGTACTTC. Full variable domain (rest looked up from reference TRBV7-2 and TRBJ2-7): GAGVSQSPSNKVTEKGKDVELRCDPISGHTALYWYRQSLGQGLEFLIYFQGNSAPDKSGLPSDRFSAERTGGSVSTLTIQRTQQEDSAVYLCASSQGTSYEQYFGPGTRLTVT.

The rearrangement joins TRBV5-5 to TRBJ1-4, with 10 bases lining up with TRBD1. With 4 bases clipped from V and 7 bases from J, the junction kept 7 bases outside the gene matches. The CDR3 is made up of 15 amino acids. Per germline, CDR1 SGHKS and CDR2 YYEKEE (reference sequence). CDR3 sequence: CASSRQDRGIEKLFF. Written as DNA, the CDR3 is TGTGCCAGCAGCCGCCAGGACAGGGGGATTGAAAAACTGTTTTTT.

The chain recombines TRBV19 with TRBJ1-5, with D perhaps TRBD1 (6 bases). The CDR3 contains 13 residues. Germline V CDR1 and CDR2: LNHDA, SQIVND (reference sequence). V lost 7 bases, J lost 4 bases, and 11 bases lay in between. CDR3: CASMRGGNQPQHF. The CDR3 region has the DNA TGTGCCAGTATGAGGGGGGGAAATCAGCCCCAGCATTTT. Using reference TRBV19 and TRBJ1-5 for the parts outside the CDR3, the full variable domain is DGGITQSPKYLFRKEGQNVTLSCEQNLNHDAMYWYRQDPGQGLRLIYYSQIVNDFQKGDIAEGYSVSREKKESFPLTVTSAQKNPTAFYLCASMRGGNQPQHFGDGTRLSIL.

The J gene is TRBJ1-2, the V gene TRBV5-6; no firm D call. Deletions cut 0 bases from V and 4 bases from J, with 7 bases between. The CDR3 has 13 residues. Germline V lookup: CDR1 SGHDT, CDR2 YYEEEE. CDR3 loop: CASSLGAPYGYTF. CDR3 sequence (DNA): TGTGCCAGCAGCTTGGGAGCACCCTATGGCTACACCTTC.